The 22 T cell receptor beta chains presented below share a single source sample, sequenced in a study of cytomegalovirus exposure and HLA in healthy donors. Primers: 60 Vbeta forward and 13 Jbeta reverse. Libraries were prepared by immunoSEQ multiplex PCR; TCRdb keeps only in-frame clonotypes and omits some of them. This repertoire includes 150,000 to 200,000 clones. The sequenced material came from PBMCs. These TCRs come from a man under 40 in good health and CMV-seronegative.

This sequence joins TRBV30 and TRBJ2-5; D is undetermined. The assigned J gene may be wrong: the sequence end matches TRBJ2-7 better. The CDR3 runs to 12 residues. CDR1 is GTSNPN, CDR2 SVGIG, per germline (reference sequence). CDR3 region: CAWSAWGYEQYF. The CDR3 DNA is TGTGCCTGGAGTGCGTGGGGCTACGAGCAGTACTTC.

The chain is built from TRBV4-1 and TRBJ1-1; 9 bases are a match to TRBD1. Trimming at V came to 4 bases and at J to 5 bases, leaving 2 bases not matched to a gene. Germline V gives CDR1 MGHRA, CDR2 YSYEKL. The CDR3 has 13 amino acids. CDR3 nucleotides: TGCGCCAGCAGCCTGGGACAGGGTACTGAAGCTTTCTTT. This gives the protein CASSLGQGTEAFF.

The chain combines TRBV21-1 with TRBJ1-5; TRBD1 is the table's D call and was not checked against the DNA. TRBV21-1 is annotated as a pseudogene. CDR3 size: 20 residues. This CDR3 is CASRRPPDRPISICNQPQHF. CDR3 bases: TGTGCCAGCAGAAGGCCCCCAGACAGGCCTATATCCATTTGCAATCAGCCCCAGCATTTT.

The V call is TRBV28, the J call TRBJ2-3; unclear D gene. This CDR3 is 15 amino acids long. CDR1 MDHEN and CDR2 SYDVKM come from the germline V gene. The ends were cut back, 2 bases at V and 4 bases at J, with 13 bases in the middle. CDR3 protein: CASSLGAKDADTQYF. The CDR3 DNA is TGTGCCAGCAGTTTAGGAGCGAAAGACGCAGATACGCAGTATTTT.

This chain uses TRBV18 with TRBJ2-3; a possible D gene is TRBD1 (6 bases). This CDR3 is 14 amino acids long. The V end was cut by 3 bases, the J end by 2 bases, with 9 bases between. Germline assignment: CDR1 KGHSH and CDR2 LQKENI. Written as DNA, the CDR3 is TGTGCCAGCTCACCCCAGGGGATCACAGATACGCAGTATTTT. It encodes CASSPQGITDTQYF. The full variable domain, completed using reference TRBV18 and TRBJ2-3, is NAGVMQNPRHLVRRRGQEARLRCSPMKGHSHVYWYRQLPEEGLKFMVYLQKENIIDESGMPKERFSAEFPKEGPSILRIQQVVRGDSAAYFCASSPQGITDTQYFGPGTRLTVL.

V is TRBV7-9 and J is TRBJ2-2; TRBD1 is a possible D gene (6 bases). The V end was cut by 5 bases, the J end by 1 base, with 8 bases between. The germline gives CDR1 SEHNR, CDR2 FQNEAQ (reference sequence). This CDR3 has 14 amino acids. CDR3 loop: CASSQGQNTGELFF. As DNA, the CDR3 is TGTGCCAGCAGCCAGGGACAGAACACCGGGGAGCTGTTTTTT.

The gene calls are TRBV19 and TRBJ2-2; 11 positions match TRBD1. V shed 6 bases and J 9 bases; nucleotides not matched to a gene: 3. The CDR3 consists of 13 residues. Germline lookup yields CDR1 LNHDA and CDR2 SQIVND (reference sequence). The CDR3 DNA sequence: TGTGCCAGTAGGCCGGACAGGGGGCGGGAGCTGTTTTTT. Translation: CASRPDRGRELFF.

The V gene is TRBV9, the J gene TRBJ2-2; TRBD2 is a possible D gene (6 bases). The ends were cut back, 3 bases at V and 3 bases at J, with 15 bases in the middle. Germline values: CDR1 SGDLS, CDR2 YYNGEE. This CDR3 spans 16 amino acids. CDR3 loop: CASSAEGTFHTGELFF. CDR3 nucleotides: TGTGCCAGCAGCGCCGAGGGGACTTTTCACACCGGGGAGCTGTTTTTT.

This chain uses TRBV27 with TRBJ2-2; 7 nucleotides match TRBD2. Germline V lookup: CDR1 MNHEY, CDR2 SMNVEV (reference sequence). The CDR3 spans 16 residues. V gave up 0 bases and J gave up 8 bases; unmatched junction bases: 9. CDR3: CASSLSRREKAGELFF. The DNA for the CDR3 is TGTGCCAGCAGTTTATCTAGGCGGGAGAAGGCAGGGGAGCTGTTTTTT.

About this clone: Other nucleotide sequences in the sample specify the same CDR3. The rearrangement joins TRBV5-4 to TRBJ2-7, with a tentative D call TRBD1 (6 bases). V was cut by 0 bases and J by 0 bases, with 10 bases left in between. This CDR3 comprises 15 residues. Germline CDR1 and CDR2: SGHNT and YYREEE (reference sequence). This chain's CDR3 is CASSLGTDHSYEQYF. The CDR3 DNA sequence: TGTGCCAGCAGCTTGGGGACAGACCACTCCTACGAGCAGTACTTC.

The CDR3 loop reads CASSSQGSTNEKLFF. The CDR3 DNA reads as TGTGCCAGCAGTTCTCAGGGGTCTACTAATGAAAAACTGTTTTTT. The genes are TRBV27 and TRBJ1-4; D is possibly TRBD1 (6 bases). Germline lookup yields CDR1 MNHEY and CDR2 SMNVEV (reference sequence). The CDR3 sequence is 15 residues long. V lost 4 bases and J 2 bases, leaving 11 bases between the germline ends.

V gene TRBV5-1 combines with J gene TRBJ2-7, with TRBD2 identical over 16 bases. V shed 4 bases, J shed 5 bases, and the junction held 15 bases outside the gene matches. The germline CDR1 and CDR2 sequences are SGHRS and YFSETQ. The CDR3 has 19 residues. This CDR3 is CASSGGTSGRARVRHEQYF. CDR3 DNA sequence: TGCGCCAGCAGCGGGGGGACTAGCGGGAGGGCCAGGGTGCGCCACGAGCAGTACTTC.

The chain employs TRBV5-4 and TRBJ1-4, with 10 nucleotides matching TRBD1. The CDR3 consists of 15 residues. Germline CDR1 is SGHNT and CDR2 is YYREEE (reference sequence). Germline trimming cut 5 bases from V and 5 bases from J; bases unmatched to any gene: 6. The DNA of the CDR3 is TGTGCCAGCAGTTCGGGACAGGGGATAAATGAAAAACTGTTTTTT. This sequence encodes CASSSGQGINEKLFF.

The chain employs TRBV14 and TRBJ1-1, with D possibly being TRBD1 (5 bases). The germline gives CDR1 SGHDN, CDR2 FVKESK. Trimming removed 10 bases from V and 0 bases from J, with 18 bases in between. The CDR3 length is 15 residues. The CDR3 here is CATSIPGVMNTEAFF. For the CDR3, the DNA is TGTGCCACCTCCATCCCGGGGGTAATGAACACTGAAGCTTTCTTT.

The chain combines TRBV7-6 with TRBJ2-5; TRBD2 is a possible D gene (5 bases). This CDR3 has 13 amino acids. Germline V gene sequence: CDR1 SGHVS, CDR2 FNYEAQ. V was shortened by 5 bases and J by 5 bases, with 12 bases between the two germline ends. In DNA form, the CDR3 reads TGTGCCAGCAGCCAGGACTTGGGGGAGACCCAGTACTTC. It is translated as CASSQDLGETQYF.

This rearrangement joins TRBV6-5 to TRBJ1-1; TRBD1 aligns across 11 bases. There are 15 residues in the CDR3. V lost 6 bases, J lost 1 base, and 4 bases stayed unmatched. Germline assignment: CDR1 MNHEY and CDR2 SVGAGI. Here the CDR3 reads CASRGQGAGNTEAFF. CDR3 nucleotides: TGTGCCAGCAGAGGACAGGGGGCCGGGAACACTGAAGCTTTCTTT.

The chain combines TRBV5-4 with TRBJ2-3; 7 positions match TRBD2. Germline V gene data show CDR1 as SGHNT and CDR2 as YYREEE (reference sequence). V was clipped by 1 base and J by 5 bases; unmatched bases: 7. The CDR3 is 15 residues long. The CDR3 sequence: CASSLFSGSVDTQYF. The DNA of the CDR3 is TGTGCCAGCAGCTTGTTTAGCGGGTCCGTAGATACGCAGTATTTT.

The chain couples TRBV5-1 to TRBJ1-2; 10 bases map to TRBD1. The CDR3 covers 16 residues. J was trimmed by 2 bases and V by 5 bases; bases with no gene match: 9. Germline V gene lookup returns CDR1 SGHRS and CDR2 YFSETQ. CDR3 DNA: TGCGCCAGCAGTTTTACCGGGACAGGGGTAAACTATGGCTACACCTTC. It encodes CASSFTGTGVNYGYTF.

The gene calls are TRBV28 and TRBJ2-2; D remains ambiguous. The CDR3 runs to 15 residues. The V and J ends lost 1 base and 4 bases respectively, with 10 bases between them. CDR1 is MDHEN, CDR2 SYDVKM, per germline. The CDR3 protein is CASSLYPPSTGELFF. The DNA for the CDR3 is TGTGCCAGCAGTTTATACCCGCCGAGCACCGGGGAGCTGTTTTTT.

The rearrangement joins TRBV7-9 to TRBJ2-5; the D is unclear. Trimming removed 5 bases at V and 0 bases at J, with 7 bases between. The CDR3 length is 13 residues. CDR1 and CDR2 (germline): SEHNR, FQNEAQ (reference sequence). In DNA, the CDR3 is TGTGCCAGCAGCCTTTACAACCAAGAGACCCAGTACTTC. This codes for CASSLYNQETQYF.

The chain couples TRBV29-1 to TRBJ2-2, with D perhaps matching TRBD2 (6 bases). V lost 7 bases, J lost 5 bases, and 20 bases lay in between. CDR1 SQVTM and CDR2 ANQGSEA come from the germline V gene. This CDR3 contains 15 residues. CDR3 residues: CSANSNMGGTGELFF. Written as DNA, the CDR3 is TGCAGCGCAAACAGCAATATGGGGGGAACCGGGGAGCTGTTTTTT.

The chain is built from TRBV18 and TRBJ2-7; 9 positions match TRBD2. The CDR3 spans 16 residues. The V gene end was trimmed by 2 bases and the J gene end by 5 bases; junction bases not matched to a gene: 10. Germline loops: CDR1 KGHSH, CDR2 LQKENI. The CDR3 loop reads CASSPARSSGTDEQYF. Here the CDR3 DNA reads TGTGCCAGCTCACCAGCACGGTCTAGCGGGACCGACGAGCAGTACTTC.